The 10 T cell receptor beta chains presented below share a single source sample, sequenced in a study of Tregs in tolerant kidney transplant recipients. Profiled with immunoSEQ multiplex PCR; TCRdb holds only in-frame clones, not every one. This sample yields about 240,000 clones, of which about 80% are seen a single time; 0.55% to 0.65% belongs to the top ten. Input material: CD4+ T cells from blood. The receptors were gathered from a human donor in good health.

This clone has only a few counts. The genes are TRBV5-1 and TRBJ2-1; tentative D call: TRBD2 (6 bases). The V and J ends lost 0 bases and 6 bases respectively, with 10 bases between them. The germline CDR1 and CDR2 sequences are SGHRS and YFSETQ. This CDR3 contains 14 residues. This CDR3 reads CASSLALALNEQFF. CDR3 bases: TGCGCCAGCAGCTTGGCTCTAGCGCTCAATGAGCAGTTCTTC.

The chain recombines TRBV7-2 with TRBJ1-6; D is possibly TRBD1 (5 bases). Germline V gene data show CDR1 as SGHTA and CDR2 as FQGNSA. Trimming removed 2 bases from V and 6 bases from J, with 20 bases in between. There are 18 residues in the CDR3. The chain's CDR3 is CASSLRGAPGPLNSPLHF. CDR3 in DNA: TGTGCCAGCAGCTTAAGGGGCGCCCCAGGGCCCCTTAATTCACCCCTCCACTTT.

This chain joins TRBV25-1 and TRBJ2-7; perhaps TRBD1 as D (8 bases). Per the germline V gene, CDR1 is MGHDK and CDR2 is SYGVNS. This CDR3 comprises 16 residues. Deletions cut 1 base from V and 3 bases from J, with 16 bases between. Written as DNA, the CDR3 is TGTGCCAGCAGTGAATTGGGAGGGACAGGCCTCTACGAGCAGTACTTC. This sequence encodes CASSELGGTGLYEQYF.

The chain carries TRBV5-1 and TRBJ1-2; D is undetermined. CDR3 length: 14 amino acids. Germline CDR1 SGHRS, CDR2 YFSETQ. V lost 0 bases to trimming and J lost 1 base, with 7 bases between them. CDR3 sequence (DNA): TGCGCCAGCAGCTTGGGGTCATTTAACTATGGCTACACCTTC. Protein sequence: CASSLGSFNYGYTF. The full variable domain, completed using reference TRBV5-1 and TRBJ1-2, is KAGVTQTPRYLIKTRGQQVTLSCSPISGHRSVSWYQQTPGQGLQFLFEYFSETQRNKGNFPGRFSGRQFSNSRSEMNVSTLELGDSALYLCASSLGSFNYGYTFGSGTRLTVV.

The DNA for the CDR3 is TGTGCCAGCACCATTGGGTTCGGGACAGGGGCTACCTACGAGCAGTACTTC. As protein: CASTIGFGTGATYEQYF. The V gene is TRBV7-9, the J gene TRBJ2-7; 10 bases map to TRBD1. There are 17 residues in the CDR3. Germline CDR1 and CDR2: SEHNR and FQNEAQ (reference sequence). V lost 7 bases, J lost 2 bases, and 14 bases stayed unmatched.

The chain carries TRBV25-1 and TRBJ2-1; possibly TRBD1 for D (6 bases). The CDR3 runs 15 residues. Trimming cost V 6 bases and J 8 bases, with 20 bases left between them. Per germline, CDR1 MGHDK and CDR2 SYGVNS. Here the CDR3 reads CASREDRGIYDEQFF. CDR3 DNA: TGTGCCAGCAGAGAGGACAGAGGGATTTATGATGAGCAGTTCTTC.

The V call is TRBV7-6, the J call TRBJ2-5; possibly TRBD1 or TRBD2 for D (5 bases each). Looked up from germline, CDR1 is SGHVS and CDR2 is FNYEAQ. The CDR3 length is 14 residues. The V gene lost 5 bases and the J gene lost 5 bases, with 15 bases spanning the gap. CDR3 DNA: TGTGCCAGCAGCCGTGGGACCCAACCGGAGACCCAGTACTTC. Its translation: CASSRGTQPETQYF. Full variable domain (remainder filled in from reference TRBV7-6 and TRBJ2-5): GAGVSQSPRYKVTKRGQDVALRCDPISGHVSLYWYRQALGQGPEFLTYFNYEAQQDKSGLPNDRFSAERPEGSISTLTIQRTEQRDSAMYRCASSRGTQPETQYFGPGTRLLVL.

The CDR3 nucleotides are TGTGCCAGCAATACGGGACAGGGGACCTACGAGCAGTACTTC. Translated: CASNTGQGTYEQYF. The chain uses TRBV6-6 and TRBJ2-7; the match to TRBD1 covers 10 bases. The CDR3 is 14 residues long. Trimming removed 7 bases from V and 2 bases from J; junction bases left unmatched: 5. Germline loops: CDR1 MNHNY, CDR2 SVGAGI (reference sequence).

V gene TRBV9 combines with J gene TRBJ2-3; 7 positions match TRBD1. Germline V gene data show CDR1 as SGDLS and CDR2 as YYNGEE. The CDR3 totals 13 residues. V was pared by 5 bases and J by 4 bases, with 4 bases of the junction left unmatched. The CDR3 DNA is TGTGCCAGCAGTACACAGGGGTCAGATACGCAGTATTTT. Amino acids: CASSTQGSDTQYF.

J is TRBJ1-5 and V is TRBV19; D gene uncertain. Germline CDR1 LNHDA, CDR2 SQIVND (reference sequence). Trimming pared 7 bases from V and 4 bases from J, leaving 11 bases between. The CDR3 runs 13 residues. The CDR3 spells CASTPSWNQPQHF. CDR3 coding DNA: TGTGCCAGTACCCCCTCGTGGAATCAGCCCCAGCATTTT.